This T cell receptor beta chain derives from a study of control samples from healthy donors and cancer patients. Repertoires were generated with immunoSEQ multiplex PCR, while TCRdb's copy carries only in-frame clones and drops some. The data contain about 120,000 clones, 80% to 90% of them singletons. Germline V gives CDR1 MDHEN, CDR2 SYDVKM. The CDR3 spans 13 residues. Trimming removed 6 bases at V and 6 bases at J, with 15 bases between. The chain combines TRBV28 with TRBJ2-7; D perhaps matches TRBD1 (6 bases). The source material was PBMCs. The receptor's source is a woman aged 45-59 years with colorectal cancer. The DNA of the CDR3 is TGTGCCAGCAGGATCAGGGGATGGGCCGAGCAGTACTTC. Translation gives CASRIRGWAEQYF.